The source of this T cell receptor beta chain is a study of blood T cells in healthy people across ages. Regarding the study as a whole: What prevented conclusive comparison of naive and antigen-experienced cells was that PBMCs were unsorted.

This clonotype is a singleton in its sample. Its antigen is undetermined. Each donor had approximately 10 milliliters of peripheral blood drawn. Isolation of PBMCs gave at least 6 million cells per sample. Alongside a J-beta primer mix, a sample-barcoded 5' primer served in a second PCR lasting roughly 6 to 11 cycles. TCRdb reprocessed the 5' RACE reads via MiXCR and lists one record per CDR3 protein. The data show hundreds of thousands of distinct CDR3 sequences, around 42% seen once. Trimming removed 5 bases from V and 9 bases from J; junction bases left unmatched: 6. There are 13 residues in the CDR3. Germline V CDR1 and CDR2: MNHEY, SVGEGT.

Sequences were obtained from blood. The genes are TRBV6-2 or TRBV6-3 and TRBJ2-1; 8 nucleotides agree with TRBD2. The receptor comes from a man in his sixties in good health. The CDR3 loop is CASSRAGVGEQFF. The CDR3 DNA is TGTGCCAGCAGTCGAGCGGGGGTAGGTGAGCAGTTCTTC.